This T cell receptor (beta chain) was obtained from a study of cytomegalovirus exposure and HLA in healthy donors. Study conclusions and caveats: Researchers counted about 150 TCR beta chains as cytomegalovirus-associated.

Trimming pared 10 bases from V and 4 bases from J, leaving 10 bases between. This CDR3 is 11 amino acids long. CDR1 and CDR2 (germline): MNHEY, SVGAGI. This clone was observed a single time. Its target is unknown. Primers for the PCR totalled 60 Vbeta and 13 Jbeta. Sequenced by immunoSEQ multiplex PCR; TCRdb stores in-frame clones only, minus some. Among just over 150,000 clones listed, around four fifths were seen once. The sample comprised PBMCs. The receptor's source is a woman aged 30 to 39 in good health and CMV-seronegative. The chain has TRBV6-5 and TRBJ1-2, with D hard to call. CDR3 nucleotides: TGTGCCAACAGCCTCCTCTATGGCTACACCTTC. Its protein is CANSLLYGYTF.